Listed here is a single T cell receptor beta chain. Its antigen is unidentified. The sample comes from a study of cytomegalovirus exposure and HLA in healthy donors. Here immunoSEQ multiplex PCR was the method, and the copy in TCRdb shows in-frame clones only, minus some. Here the sample spans 150,000 or so clones, about 94% being singletons. Findings and caveats of the study: It was found in a later analysis that first-cohort TCR clusters tended to co-occur in the 120 validation repertoires. The majority of TCR sequences were rare, yet some public TCRs appeared in many donors. In vitro checks showed that three CMV-associated chains really do target CMV antigens.

The sequenced sample was PBMCs. This TCR derives from a man younger than 30 in good health and CMV-seropositive.

CDR3 protein: CASSAAERPYEQYF. CDR3 bases: TGTGCCAGCAGTGCTGCCGAGCGGCCCTACGAGCAGTACTTC. This chain uses TRBV25-1 with TRBJ2-7; D is possibly TRBD2 (5 bases). Trimming shortened V by 4 bases and J by 2 bases, and 12 bases separated the two germline ends. The CDR3 loop spans 14 amino acids. Germline V gene sequence: CDR1 MGHDK, CDR2 SYGVNS.